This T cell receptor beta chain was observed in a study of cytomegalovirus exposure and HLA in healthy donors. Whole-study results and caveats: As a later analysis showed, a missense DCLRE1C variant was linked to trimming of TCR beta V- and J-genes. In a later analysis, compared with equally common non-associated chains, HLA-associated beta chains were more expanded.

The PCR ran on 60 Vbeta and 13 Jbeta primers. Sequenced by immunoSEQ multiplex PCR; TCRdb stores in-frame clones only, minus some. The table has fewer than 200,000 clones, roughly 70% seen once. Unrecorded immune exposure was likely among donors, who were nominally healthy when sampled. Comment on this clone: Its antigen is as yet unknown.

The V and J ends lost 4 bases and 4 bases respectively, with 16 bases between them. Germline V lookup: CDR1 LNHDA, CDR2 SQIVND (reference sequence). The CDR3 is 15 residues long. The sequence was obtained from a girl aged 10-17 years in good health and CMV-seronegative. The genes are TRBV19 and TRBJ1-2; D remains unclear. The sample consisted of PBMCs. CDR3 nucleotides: TGTGCCAGTAGTACCCTCCGGGGATCCACCTATGGCTACACCTTC. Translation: CASSTLRGSTYGYTF.